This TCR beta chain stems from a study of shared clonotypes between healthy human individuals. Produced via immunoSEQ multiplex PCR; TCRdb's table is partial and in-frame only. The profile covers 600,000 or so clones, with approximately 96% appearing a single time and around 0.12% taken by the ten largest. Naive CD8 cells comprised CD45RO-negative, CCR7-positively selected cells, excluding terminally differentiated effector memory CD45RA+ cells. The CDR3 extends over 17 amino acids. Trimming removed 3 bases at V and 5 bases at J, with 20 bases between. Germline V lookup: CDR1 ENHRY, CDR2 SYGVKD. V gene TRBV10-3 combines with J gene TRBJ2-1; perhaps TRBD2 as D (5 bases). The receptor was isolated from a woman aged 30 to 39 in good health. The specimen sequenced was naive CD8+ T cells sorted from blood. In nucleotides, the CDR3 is TGTGCCATCAGTGACCCGGAGGTCCCCGGAGGACACAATGAGCAGTTCTTC. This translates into CAISDPEVPGGHNEQFF.